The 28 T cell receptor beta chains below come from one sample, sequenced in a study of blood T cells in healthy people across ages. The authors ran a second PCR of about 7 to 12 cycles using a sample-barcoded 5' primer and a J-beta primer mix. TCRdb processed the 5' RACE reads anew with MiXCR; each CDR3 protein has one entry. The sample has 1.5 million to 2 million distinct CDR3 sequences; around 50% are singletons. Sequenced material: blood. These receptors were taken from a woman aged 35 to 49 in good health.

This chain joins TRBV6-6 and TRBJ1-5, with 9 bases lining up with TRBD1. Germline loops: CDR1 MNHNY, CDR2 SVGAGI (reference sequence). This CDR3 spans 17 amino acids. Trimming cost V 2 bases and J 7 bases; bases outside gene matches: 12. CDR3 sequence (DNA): TGTGCCAGCAGTTACGGGACAGGGAGTAATTGGATACAGCCCCAGCATTTT. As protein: CASSYGTGSNWIQPQHF.

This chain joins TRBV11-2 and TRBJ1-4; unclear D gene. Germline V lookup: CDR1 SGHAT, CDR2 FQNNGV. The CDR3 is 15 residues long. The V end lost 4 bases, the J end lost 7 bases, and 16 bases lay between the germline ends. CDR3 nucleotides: TGTGCCAGCAGCTCAGCGGGTCGATCGGTTGAAAAACTGTTTTTT. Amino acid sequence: CASSSAGRSVEKLFF.

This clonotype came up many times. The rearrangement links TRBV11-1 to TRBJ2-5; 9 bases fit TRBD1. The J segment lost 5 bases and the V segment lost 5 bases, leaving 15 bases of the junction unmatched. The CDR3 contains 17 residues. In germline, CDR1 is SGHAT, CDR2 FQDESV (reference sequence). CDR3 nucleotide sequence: TGTGCCAGCAGCATACGAAGCACGGGGACAGGGCAGGAGACCCAGTACTTC. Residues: CASSIRSTGTGQETQYF.

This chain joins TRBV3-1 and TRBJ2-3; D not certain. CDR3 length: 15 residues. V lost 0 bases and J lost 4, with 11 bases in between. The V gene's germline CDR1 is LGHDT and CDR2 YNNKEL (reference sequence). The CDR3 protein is CASSQEVATADTQYF. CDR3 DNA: TGTGCCAGCAGCCAAGAGGTAGCTACCGCAGATACGCAGTATTTT.

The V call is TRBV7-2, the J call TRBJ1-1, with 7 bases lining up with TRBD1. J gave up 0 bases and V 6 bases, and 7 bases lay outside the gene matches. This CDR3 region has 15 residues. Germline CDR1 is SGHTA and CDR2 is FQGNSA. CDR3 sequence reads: CASSFDRVVNTEAFF. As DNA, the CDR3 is TGTGCCAGCAGTTTTGACAGGGTAGTGAACACTGAAGCTTTCTTT.

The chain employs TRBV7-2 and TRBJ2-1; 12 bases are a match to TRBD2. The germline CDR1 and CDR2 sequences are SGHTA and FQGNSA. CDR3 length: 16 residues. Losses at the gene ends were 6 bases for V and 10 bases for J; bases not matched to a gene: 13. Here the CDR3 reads CASRELPTSGGLEQFF. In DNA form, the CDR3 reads TGTGCCAGCAGAGAACTACCGACTAGCGGGGGCTTGGAGCAGTTCTTC.

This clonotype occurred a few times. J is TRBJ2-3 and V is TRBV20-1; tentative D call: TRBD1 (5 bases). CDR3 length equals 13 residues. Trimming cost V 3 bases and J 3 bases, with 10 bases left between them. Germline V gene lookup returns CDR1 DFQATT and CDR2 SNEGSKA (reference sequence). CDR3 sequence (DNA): TGCAGTGCTAGGGGGCTCAGGACAGATACGCAGTATTTT. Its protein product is CSARGLRTDTQYF.

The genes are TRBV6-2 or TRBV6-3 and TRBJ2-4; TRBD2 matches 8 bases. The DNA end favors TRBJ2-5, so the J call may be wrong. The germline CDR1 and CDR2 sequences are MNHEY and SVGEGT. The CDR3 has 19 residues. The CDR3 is CASSPPVSRGGVDQETQYF. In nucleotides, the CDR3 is TGTGCCAGCAGTCCCCCGGTCTCTCGGGGGGGAGTCGACCAAGAGACCCAGTACTTC.

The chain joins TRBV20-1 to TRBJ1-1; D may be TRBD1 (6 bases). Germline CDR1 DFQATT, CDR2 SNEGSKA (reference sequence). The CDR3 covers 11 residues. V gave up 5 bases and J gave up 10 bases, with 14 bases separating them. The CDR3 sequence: CSAPLQGRAFF. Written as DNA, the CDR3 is TGCAGTGCTCCGCTGCAGGGGAGAGCTTTCTTT.

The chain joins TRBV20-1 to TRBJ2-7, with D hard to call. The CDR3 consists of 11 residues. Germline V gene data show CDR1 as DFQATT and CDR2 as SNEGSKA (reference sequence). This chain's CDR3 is CNASVSYEQYF. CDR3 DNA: TGCAATGCATCGGTTTCCTACGAGCAGTACTTC.

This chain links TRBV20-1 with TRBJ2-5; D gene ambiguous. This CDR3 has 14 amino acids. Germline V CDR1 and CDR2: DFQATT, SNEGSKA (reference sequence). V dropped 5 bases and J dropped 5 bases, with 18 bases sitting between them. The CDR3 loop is CSAGGPRETETQYF. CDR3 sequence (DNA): TGCAGTGCTGGTGGACCCCGTGAGACGGAGACCCAGTACTTC.

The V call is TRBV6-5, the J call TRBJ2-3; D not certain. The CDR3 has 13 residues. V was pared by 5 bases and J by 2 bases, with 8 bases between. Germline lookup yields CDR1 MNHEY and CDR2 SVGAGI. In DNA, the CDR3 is TGTGCCAGCAGTATAGATTTCACAGATACGCAGTATTTT. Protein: CASSIDFTDTQYF.

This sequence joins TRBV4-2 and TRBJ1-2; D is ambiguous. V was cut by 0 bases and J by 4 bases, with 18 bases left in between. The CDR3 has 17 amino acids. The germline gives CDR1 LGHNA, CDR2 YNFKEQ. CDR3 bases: TGTGCCAGCAGCCAAGAATCCCCAGACCCGCTGGGCTATGGCTACACCTTC. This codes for CASSQESPDPLGYGYTF.

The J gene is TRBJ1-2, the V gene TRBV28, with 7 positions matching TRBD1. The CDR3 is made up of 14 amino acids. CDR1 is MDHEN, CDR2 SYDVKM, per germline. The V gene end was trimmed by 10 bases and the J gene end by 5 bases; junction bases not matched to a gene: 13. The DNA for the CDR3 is TGTGCCACCACGTTCGGGACAGCACCATATGGCTACACCTTC. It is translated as CATTFGTAPYGYTF.

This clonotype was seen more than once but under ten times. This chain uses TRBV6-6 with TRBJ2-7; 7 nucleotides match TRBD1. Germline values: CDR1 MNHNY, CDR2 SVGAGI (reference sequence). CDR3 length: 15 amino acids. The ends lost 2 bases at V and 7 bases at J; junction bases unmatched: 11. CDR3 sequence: CASSYPRDRVGEQYF. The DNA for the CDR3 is TGTGCCAGCAGTTACCCCCGTGACAGGGTTGGAGAGCAGTACTTC.

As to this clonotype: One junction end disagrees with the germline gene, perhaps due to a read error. Here the CDR3 reads CSAERTGVNTEAFF. The DNA of the CDR3 is TGCAGCGCTGAACGGACAGGGGTGAACACTGAAGCTTTCTTT. The chain employs TRBV29-1 and TRBJ1-1; 9 bases line up with TRBD1. CDR3 size: 14 residues. Per germline, CDR1 SQVTM and CDR2 ANQGSEA.

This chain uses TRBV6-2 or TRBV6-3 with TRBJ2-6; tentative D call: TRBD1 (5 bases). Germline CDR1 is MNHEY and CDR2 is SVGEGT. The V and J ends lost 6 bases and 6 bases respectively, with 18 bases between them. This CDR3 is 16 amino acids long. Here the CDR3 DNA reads TGTGCCAGCAGCCCCATAGGTCAGGGCACGGCCAACGTCCTGACTTTC. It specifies CASSPIGQGTANVLTF.

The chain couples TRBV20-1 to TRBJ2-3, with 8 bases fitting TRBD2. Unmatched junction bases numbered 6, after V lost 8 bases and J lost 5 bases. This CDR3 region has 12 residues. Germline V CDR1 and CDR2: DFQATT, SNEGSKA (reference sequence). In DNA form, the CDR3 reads TGCAGTCGGCTAGCGGGTATAGATACGCAGTATTTT. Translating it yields CSRLAGIDTQYF.

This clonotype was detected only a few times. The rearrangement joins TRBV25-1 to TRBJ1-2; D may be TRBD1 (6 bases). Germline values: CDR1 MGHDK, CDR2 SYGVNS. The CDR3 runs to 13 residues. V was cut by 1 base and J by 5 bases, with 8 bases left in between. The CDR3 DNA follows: TGTGCCAGCAGTGAATTCGGACAGTATGGCTACACCTTC. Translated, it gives CASSEFGQYGYTF.

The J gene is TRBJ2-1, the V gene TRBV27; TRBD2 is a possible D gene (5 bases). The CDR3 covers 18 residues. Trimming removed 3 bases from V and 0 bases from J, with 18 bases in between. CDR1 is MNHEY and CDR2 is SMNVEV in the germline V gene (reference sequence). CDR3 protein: CASSFGPGILASYNEQFF. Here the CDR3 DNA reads TGTGCCAGCAGTTTCGGACCCGGGATCTTAGCCTCCTACAATGAGCAGTTCTTC.

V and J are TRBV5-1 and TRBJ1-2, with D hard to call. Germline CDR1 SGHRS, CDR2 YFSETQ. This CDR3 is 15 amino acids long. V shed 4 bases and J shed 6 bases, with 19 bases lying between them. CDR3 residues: CASSVTPVTPDGYTF. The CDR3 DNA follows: TGCGCCAGCAGCGTGACTCCGGTTACACCGGATGGCTACACCTTC.

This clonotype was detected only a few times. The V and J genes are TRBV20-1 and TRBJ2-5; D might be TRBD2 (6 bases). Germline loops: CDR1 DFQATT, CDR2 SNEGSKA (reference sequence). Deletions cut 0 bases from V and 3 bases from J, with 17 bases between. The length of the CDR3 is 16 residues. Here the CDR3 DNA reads TGCAGTGCTAGAGATGCAACCGGGACTGGAAAAGAGACCCAGTACTTC. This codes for CSARDATGTGKETQYF.

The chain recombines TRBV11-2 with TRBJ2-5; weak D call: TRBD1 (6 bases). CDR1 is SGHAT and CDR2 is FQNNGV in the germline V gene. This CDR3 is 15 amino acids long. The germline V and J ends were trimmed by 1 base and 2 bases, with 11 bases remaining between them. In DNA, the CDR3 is TGTGCCAGCAGCTTAGTGGACAGCTTGCAAGAGACCCAGTACTTC. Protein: CASSLVDSLQETQYF.

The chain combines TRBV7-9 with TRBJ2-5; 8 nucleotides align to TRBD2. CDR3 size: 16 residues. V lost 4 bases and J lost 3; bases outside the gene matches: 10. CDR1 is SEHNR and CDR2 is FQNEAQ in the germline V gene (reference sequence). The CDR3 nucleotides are TGTGCCAGCAGCTCTTCCGGGACTAGTACAAAAGAGACCCAGTACTTC. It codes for CASSSSGTSTKETQYF.

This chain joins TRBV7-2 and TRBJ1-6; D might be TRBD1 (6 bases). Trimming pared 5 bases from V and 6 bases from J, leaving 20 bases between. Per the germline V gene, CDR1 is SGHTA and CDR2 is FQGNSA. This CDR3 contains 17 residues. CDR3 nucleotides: TGTGCCAGCAGCCCGCTTAGTAGGGGGTCGGTTAATTCACCCCTCCACTTT. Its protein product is CASSPLSRGSVNSPLHF.

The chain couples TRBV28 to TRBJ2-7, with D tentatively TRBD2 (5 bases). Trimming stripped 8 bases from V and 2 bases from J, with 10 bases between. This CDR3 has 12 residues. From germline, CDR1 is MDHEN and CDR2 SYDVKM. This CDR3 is CASSGITYEQYF. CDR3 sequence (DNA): TGTGCCAGCTCCGGGATAACCTACGAGCAGTACTTC.

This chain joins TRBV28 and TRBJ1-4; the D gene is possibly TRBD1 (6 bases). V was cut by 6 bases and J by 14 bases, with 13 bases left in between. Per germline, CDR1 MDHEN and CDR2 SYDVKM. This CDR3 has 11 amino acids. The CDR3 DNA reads TGTGCCAGCAGGGTCGGGGGGCGGCTGTTTTTT. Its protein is CASRVGGRLFF.

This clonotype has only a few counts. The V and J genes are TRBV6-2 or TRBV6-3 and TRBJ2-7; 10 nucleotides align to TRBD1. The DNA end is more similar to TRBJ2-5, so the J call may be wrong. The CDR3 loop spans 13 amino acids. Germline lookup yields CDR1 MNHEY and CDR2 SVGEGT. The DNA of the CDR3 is TGTGCATCCTCGACAGGGGGCGCGGAGACCCAGTACTTC. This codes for CASSTGGAETQYF.